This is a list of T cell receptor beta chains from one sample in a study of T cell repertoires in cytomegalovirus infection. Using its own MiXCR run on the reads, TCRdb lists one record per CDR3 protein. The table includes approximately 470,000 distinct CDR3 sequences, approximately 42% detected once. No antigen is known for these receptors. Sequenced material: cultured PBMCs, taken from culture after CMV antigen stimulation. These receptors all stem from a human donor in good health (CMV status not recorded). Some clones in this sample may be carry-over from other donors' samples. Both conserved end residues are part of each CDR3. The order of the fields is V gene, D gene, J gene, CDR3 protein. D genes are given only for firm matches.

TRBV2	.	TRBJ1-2	CASWARQNYGYTF
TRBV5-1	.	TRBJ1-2	CASSPMAGEGYTF
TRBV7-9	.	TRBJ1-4	CASSLAPVGTDNEKLFF
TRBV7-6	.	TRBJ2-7	CASSPLGSPYEQYF
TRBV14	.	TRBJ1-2	CASSQGRGAYYGYTF
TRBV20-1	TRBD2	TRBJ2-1	CSAGVSGSEFNEQFF
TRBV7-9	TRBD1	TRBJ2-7	CASSWGQGVVYEQYF
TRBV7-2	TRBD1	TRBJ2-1	CASSREGTGAYNEQFF
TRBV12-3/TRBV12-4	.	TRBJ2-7	CASSSTGLSYEQYF
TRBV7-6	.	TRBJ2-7	CASSLNSLASFYEQYF
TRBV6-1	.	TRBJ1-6	CASSSEPQGAYNSPLHF
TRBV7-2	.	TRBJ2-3	CASSRDIYTDTQYF
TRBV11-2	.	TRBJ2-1	CASSHLGNEQFF
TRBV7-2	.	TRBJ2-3	CASSQNLYGNTQYF
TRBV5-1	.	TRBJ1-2	CASRLGLNYGYTF
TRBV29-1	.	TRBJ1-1	CSVERDRNTEAFF
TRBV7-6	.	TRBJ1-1	CASSLMPDYNTEAFF
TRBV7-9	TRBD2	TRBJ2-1	CASSKVRSSGYNEQFF
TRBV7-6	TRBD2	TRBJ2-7	CASSPGLAGAYEQYF
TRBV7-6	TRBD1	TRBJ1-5	CASSLALTGGTLQPQHF
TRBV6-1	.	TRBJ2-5	CASRTNRAKETQYF
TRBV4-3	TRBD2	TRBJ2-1	CASSHSGTSGNEQFF
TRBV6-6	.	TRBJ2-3	CASGNLRDTQYF
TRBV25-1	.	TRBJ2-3	CASSEYEGGPQYF
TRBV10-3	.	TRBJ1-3	CAISETLQVGAGNTIYF
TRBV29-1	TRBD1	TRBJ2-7	CSVTTGTGDYEQYF
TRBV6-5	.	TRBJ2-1	CASTREGWNEQFF
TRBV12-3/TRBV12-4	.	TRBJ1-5	CASRGQTSNQPQHF
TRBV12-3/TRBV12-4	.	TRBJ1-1	CASSLAGQETEAFF
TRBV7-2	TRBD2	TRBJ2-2	CASSLARGTGELFF
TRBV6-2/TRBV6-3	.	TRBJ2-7	CASSGTYSLYEQYF
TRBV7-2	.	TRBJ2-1	CASSFARGNEQFF
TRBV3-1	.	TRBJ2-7	CASSPQKSPEQYF
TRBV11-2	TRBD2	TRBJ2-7	CASSLGTRSFYEQYF
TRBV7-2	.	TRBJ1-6	CASSQLTTGAFSPLHF
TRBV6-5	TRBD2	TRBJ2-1	CASSYSVGLVYNEQFF
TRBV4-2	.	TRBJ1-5	CASSQEWQPSMWPQHF
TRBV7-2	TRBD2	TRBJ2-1	CASSLELRTSGEQFF
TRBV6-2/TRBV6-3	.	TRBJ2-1	CASREGLSARNEQFF
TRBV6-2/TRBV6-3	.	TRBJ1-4	CASSPGDEEKLFF
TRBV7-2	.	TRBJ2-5	CASSPIGQSTETQYF
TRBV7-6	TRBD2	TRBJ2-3	CASSNGGREGSTDTQYF
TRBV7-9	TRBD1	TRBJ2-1	CASSFLNRGVIEQFF
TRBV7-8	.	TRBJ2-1	CASRSWALEENEQFF
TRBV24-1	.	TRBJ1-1	CATTLRPVNTEAFF
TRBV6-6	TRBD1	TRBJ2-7	CASSGTGGSYEQYF
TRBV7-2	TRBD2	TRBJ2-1	CASSLVASGRYNEQFF
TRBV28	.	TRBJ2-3	CASSFFVSYTDTQYF
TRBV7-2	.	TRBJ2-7	CASTGSYEQYF
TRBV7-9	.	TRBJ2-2	CASSPGNANTGELFF
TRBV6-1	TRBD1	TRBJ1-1	CASSWTGAGTEAFF
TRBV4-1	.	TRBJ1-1	CASSQERGRTEAFF